The clone carrying this TCR beta chain appeared many times. Antigen unknown. Germline values: CDR1 LNHNV, CDR2 YYDKDF (reference sequence). This CDR3 is 13 amino acids long. V dropped 5 bases and J dropped 1 base, with 9 bases sitting between them. The data were taken from a study of Graves' ophthalmopathy and Graves' hyperthyroidism. Study-level points and caveats: Cross-validated, the 13-signature model showed 87.88%/81.08% sensitivity/specificity, and 80%/75% in the test set.

CDR3 regions of TCR beta were amplified from RNA transcripts. First-round RT-PCR employed HTBI primers, with a second-round multiplex PCR after it. TCRdb recomputed calls from the multiplex PCR reads with MiXCR, one row per CDR3 protein. The repertoire has fewer than 400,000 distinct CDR3 sequences, 15% to 20% of them found once; the top ten carry about 1.6%. The material sequenced was peripheral blood. This TCR was sampled from a woman between 18 and 29 years old with Graves' ophthalmopathy. V and J are TRBV15 and TRBJ2-7; maybe TRBD1 (6 bases). The CDR3 protein is CATSSTGSYEQYF. CDR3 bases: TGTGCCACCAGCTCCACAGGGTCCTACGAGCAGTACTTC.